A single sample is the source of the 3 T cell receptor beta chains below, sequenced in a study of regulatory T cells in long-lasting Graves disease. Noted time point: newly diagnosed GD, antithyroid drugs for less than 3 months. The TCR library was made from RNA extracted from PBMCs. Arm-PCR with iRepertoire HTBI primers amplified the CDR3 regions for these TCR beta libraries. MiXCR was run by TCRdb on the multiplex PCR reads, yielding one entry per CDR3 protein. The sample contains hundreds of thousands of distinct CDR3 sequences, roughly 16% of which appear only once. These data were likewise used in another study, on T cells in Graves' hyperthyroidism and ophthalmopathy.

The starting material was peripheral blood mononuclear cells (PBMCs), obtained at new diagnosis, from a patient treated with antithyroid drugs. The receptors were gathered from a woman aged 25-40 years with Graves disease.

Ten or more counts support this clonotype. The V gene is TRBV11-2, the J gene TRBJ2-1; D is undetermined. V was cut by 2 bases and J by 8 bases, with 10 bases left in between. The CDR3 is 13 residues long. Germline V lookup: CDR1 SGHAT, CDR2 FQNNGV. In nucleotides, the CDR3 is TGTGCCAGCAGCTTAAGTAGTACCGATGAGCAGTTCTTC. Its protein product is CASSLSSTDEQFF.

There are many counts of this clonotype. CDR3 region: CASSSALPWETQYF. In DNA, the CDR3 is TGTGCCAGCAGCTCAGCGTTGCCTTGGGAGACCCAGTACTTC. The rearrangement uses TRBV7-2 and TRBJ2-5, with D hard to call. Germline V gene data show CDR1 as SGHTA and CDR2 as FQGNSA. This CDR3 is built from 14 residues. Trimming pared 4 bases from V and 5 bases from J, leaving 14 bases between.

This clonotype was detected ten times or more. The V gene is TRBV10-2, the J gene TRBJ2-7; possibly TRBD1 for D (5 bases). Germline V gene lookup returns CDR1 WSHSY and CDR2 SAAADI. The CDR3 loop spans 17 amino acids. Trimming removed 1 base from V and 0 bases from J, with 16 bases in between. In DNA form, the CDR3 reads TGCGCCAGCAGTGAGTTTGGCAGGACAACCAGCTCCTACGAGCAGTACTTC. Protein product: CASSEFGRTTSSYEQYF.